Each of the 26 T cell receptor beta chains below was sequenced from the same sample in a study of blood T cell repertoires in COVID-19. The repertoire was sequenced with immunoSEQ multiplex PCR; TCRdb's copy has only in-frame clones and lacks some. Altogether fewer than 200,000 clones are present, about four fifths being singletons, with the ten largest covering less than 7%. The sequenced sample was peripheral blood. The receptors shown here come from a man aged 55-75 years with acute or convalescent COVID-19.

J is TRBJ2-2 and V is TRBV7-2; D gene ambiguous. The CDR3 runs 15 residues. Trimming stripped 5 bases from V and 0 bases from J, with 10 bases between. The germline CDR1 and CDR2 sequences are SGHTA and FQGNSA. For the CDR3, the DNA is TGTGCCAGCAGCCGCACTGACACGAACACCGGGGAGCTGTTTTTT. It yields the protein CASSRTDTNTGELFF.

The V and J genes are TRBV2 and TRBJ2-3; 9 bases fit TRBD1. This CDR3 contains 15 residues. Germline V gene data show CDR1 as SNHLY and CDR2 as FYNNEI. The ends lost 5 bases at V and 3 bases at J; junction bases unmatched: 6. The CDR3 nucleotides are TGTGCCAGCAGTTTGGGGACAGGGACGACAGATACGCAGTATTTT. Encoded protein: CASSLGTGTTDTQYF.

This clone was found once. It is unclear where the CDR3 begins or ends on the DNA, so no DNA is shown, and the CDR3 is as TCRdb lists it. The rearrangement joins TRBV16 to TRBJ1-6. The CDR3 comprises 14 residues, both ends counted. CDR1 is KGHSY and CDR2 is FQNENV in the germline V gene. The CDR3 spells CASSQFGSGAPLHF.

The rearrangement uses TRBV6-5 and TRBJ1-6; 9 bases fit TRBD1. Germline V gene sequence: CDR1 MNHEY, CDR2 SVGAGI. J gave up 9 bases and V 6 bases, and 6 bases lay outside the gene matches. The length of the CDR3 is 14 residues. The CDR3 DNA sequence: TGTGCCAGCAGCCGGGACAGGGCGTTTTCACCCCTCCACTTT. This translates into CASSRDRAFSPLHF.

The chain recombines TRBV18 with TRBJ1-5, with unresolved D. V was clipped by 3 bases and J by 3 bases, with 6 bases between them. The CDR3 contains 13 residues. Germline values: CDR1 KGHSH, CDR2 LQKENI. CDR3 residues: CASSPADNQPQHF. The CDR3 DNA sequence: TGTGCCAGCTCACCGGCAGACAATCAGCCCCAGCATTTT.

This clone was detected a few times. The chain has TRBV6-2 or TRBV6-3 and TRBJ2-1; the match to TRBD1 covers 7 bases. The CDR3 covers 14 residues. In germline, CDR1 is MNHEY, CDR2 SVGEGT. The trim removed 6 bases at V and 6 bases at J, leaving 8 bases unmatched. CDR3 bases: TGTGCCAGCAGCAAAGGGACAGAGGCCAATGAGCAGTTCTTC. This encodes CASSKGTEANEQFF.

The chain links TRBV7-9 to TRBJ1-4, with D possibly matching TRBD1 (5 bases). The germline CDR1 and CDR2 sequences are SEHNR and FQNEAQ (reference sequence). V lost 5 bases and J 7 bases, leaving 11 bases between the germline ends. There are 13 residues in the CDR3. The CDR3 sequence: CASSQGTFEKLFF. CDR3 sequence (DNA): TGTGCCAGCAGCCAGGGTACTTTTGAAAAACTGTTTTTT.

This clone has a handful of counts. V usage is TRBV6-1 and J usage is TRBJ2-1; weak D call: TRBD2 (6 bases). Germline CDR1 MNHNS, CDR2 SASEGT. V was trimmed by 3 bases and J by 3 bases, leaving 12 bases between them. The CDR3 consists of 15 residues. CDR3 residues: CASSDAGLIYNEQFF. CDR3 sequence (DNA): TGTGCCAGCAGTGATGCGGGACTGATCTACAATGAGCAGTTCTTC.

This rearrangement joins TRBV5-6 to TRBJ1-1; the D is unclear. Trimming shortened V by 0 bases and J by 4 bases, and 7 bases separated the two germline ends. The CDR3 sequence is 13 residues long. Germline V lookup: CDR1 SGHDT, CDR2 YYEEEE. The CDR3: CASSLGAGTEAFF. The CDR3 DNA follows: TGTGCCAGCAGCTTGGGAGCGGGCACTGAAGCTTTCTTT.

The J gene is TRBJ1-3, the V gene TRBV14; D unresolved. V lost 6 bases, J lost 0 bases, and 6 bases lay in between. Germline V gives CDR1 SGHDN, CDR2 FVKESK. The CDR3 sequence is 13 residues long. The DNA for the CDR3 is TGTGCCAGCAGTGAGGCCTCTGGAAACACCATATATTTT. Translation gives CASSEASGNTIYF.

This clone was seen only a few times. V and J are TRBV4-1 and TRBJ1-2; TRBD1 is a possible D gene (6 bases). The CDR3 has 15 residues. The germline gives CDR1 MGHRA, CDR2 YSYEKL. With 1 base removed from V and 1 base from J, the gap between germline ends came to 10 bases. In DNA form, the CDR3 reads TGCGCCAGCAGCCAAGGGGCCAGGGGTAACTATGGCTACACCTTC. Translated, it gives CASSQGARGNYGYTF.

The sample holds a few counts of this clone. The gene calls are TRBV9 and TRBJ1-2; 9 bases agree with TRBD1. Losses at the gene ends were 6 bases for V and 3 bases for J; bases not matched to a gene: 6. The CDR3 is 14 amino acids. The V gene's germline CDR1 is SGDLS and CDR2 YYNGEE. CDR3 DNA: TGTGCCAGCACTTGGGGACAGGGATACTATGGCTACACCTTC. As protein: CASTWGQGYYGYTF.

The rearrangement uses TRBV27 and TRBJ1-1; D is uncertain. The CDR3 extends over 14 amino acids. V was clipped by 6 bases and J by 1 base, with 12 bases between them. CDR1 and CDR2 from the germline V gene are MNHEY and SMNVEV (reference sequence). The CDR3 protein is CASRTGVGNTEAFF. The CDR3 bases are TGTGCCAGCAGGACCGGGGTAGGGAACACTGAAGCTTTCTTT.

This clone was seen only a few times. The V call is TRBV3-1 (or the pseudogene TRBV3-2), the J call TRBJ2-2, with 7 bases matching TRBD1. The CDR3 loop spans 15 amino acids. J gave up 8 bases and V 1 base, and 7 bases lay outside the gene matches. Germline V gives CDR1 LGHDT, CDR2 YNNKEL (reference sequence). The CDR3 coding sequence is TGTGCCAGCAGCCAAGTCGGGGCAGGGGGAGGGGAGCTGTTTTTT. This translates into CASSQVGAGGGELFF.

The CDR3 loop reads CASKREMSYNSPLHF. CDR3 in DNA: TGTGCCAGCAAGAGGGAAATGTCCTATAATTCACCCCTCCACTTT. The rearrangement uses TRBV7-2 and TRBJ1-6; D gene uncertain. CDR3 length: 15 residues. V gave up 7 bases and J gave up 1 base, with 11 bases separating them. Germline assignment: CDR1 SGHTA and CDR2 FQGNSA.

This rearrangement joins TRBV7-2 to TRBJ2-1, with 12 bases lining up with TRBD2. The germline V gene encodes CDR1 SGHTA and CDR2 FQGNSA. Trimming took 2 bases from V and 3 from J; bases not matched to a gene: 8. This CDR3 comprises 18 residues. CDR3 loop: CASSLMASGGAVYNEQFF. The CDR3 nucleotides read TGTGCCAGCAGCTTAATGGCTAGCGGGGGGGCCGTCTACAATGAGCAGTTCTTC.

The chain uses TRBV7-3 and TRBJ2-1, with TRBD2 matching 8 bases. Germline V gene sequence: CDR1 SGHTA, CDR2 FQGTGA. V lost 8 bases and J lost 6; bases outside the gene matches: 6. This CDR3 spans 13 amino acids. The CDR3 DNA is TGTGCCAGCGGGGGTAGCGGGACCAATGAGCAGTTCTTC. Encoded protein: CASGGSGTNEQFF.

Worth noting for this clone: One junction end does not reproduce the germline sequence, and a read error may be involved. The chain couples TRBV6-4 to TRBJ2-2; D is undetermined. The length of the CDR3 is 13 residues. Germline V gene lookup returns CDR1 MRHNA and CDR2 SNTAGT. The DNA of the CDR3 is TGTGCCAGCAGAGACTTCTACACCGGGGAGCTGTTTTTT. Protein: CASRDFYTGELFF.

V gene TRBV29-1 combines with J gene TRBJ1-1, with D unresolved. Germline CDR1 reads SQVTM; CDR2 reads ANQGSEA. The CDR3 spans 14 residues. Trimming took off 4 bases at V and 0 bases at J, with 12 bases between the two ends. CDR3 in DNA: TGCAGCGTTGGTTTTGGGCAGCTGAACACTGAAGCTTTCTTT. The encoded protein is CSVGFGQLNTEAFF.

The gene calls are TRBV10-3 and TRBJ2-7; TRBD2 is a possible D gene (5 bases). Trimming stripped 7 bases from V and 0 bases from J, with 10 bases between. Looked up from germline, CDR1 is ENHRY and CDR2 is SYGVKD. CDR3 length: 13 amino acids. The CDR3 here is CAITNRDSYEQYF. The CDR3 region has the DNA TGTGCCATCACCAACCGGGACTCCTACGAGCAGTACTTC.

The chain recombines TRBV28 with TRBJ1-1; D is possibly TRBD1 (5 bases). Germline assignment: CDR1 MDHEN and CDR2 SYDVKM. CDR3 length equals 14 residues. The V gene lost 5 bases and the J gene lost 3 bases, with 13 bases spanning the gap. CDR3 DNA: TGTGCCAGCAGTCTGGTCGGGGGGGACACTGAAGCTTTCTTT. Its translation: CASSLVGGDTEAFF.

V and J are TRBV4-2 and TRBJ1-1, with D possibly TRBD1 on 6 matching bases. CDR3 size: 17 residues. The V gene's germline CDR1 is LGHNA and CDR2 YNFKEQ. Trimming shortened V by 0 bases and J by 1 base, and 15 bases separated the two germline ends. The CDR3 sequence: CASSQEGRGGWNTEAFF. The CDR3 DNA reads as TGTGCCAGCAGCCAAGAGGGTAGGGGGGGATGGAACACTGAAGCTTTCTTT.

In DNA form, the CDR3 reads TGTGCCAGCAGCCAAGAATCTGCTCAGACGCAGTATTTT. Amino acids: CASSQESAQTQYF. J is TRBJ2-3 and V is TRBV3-1 (or the pseudogene TRBV3-2); D is unclear. V lost 0 bases and J lost 9, with 10 bases in between. From germline, CDR1 is LGHDT and CDR2 YNNKEL (reference sequence). This CDR3 has 13 amino acids.

The chain is built from TRBV6-2 or TRBV6-3 and TRBJ2-1, with TRBD1 identical over 9 bases. Germline V lookup: CDR1 MNHEY, CDR2 SVGEGT. CDR3 size: 16 residues. V dropped 4 bases and J dropped 0; count of bases not matched to a gene: 4. In DNA, the CDR3 is TGTGCCAGCAGTTCTCCGACAGGGGGCTCCTACAATGAGCAGTTCTTC. This translates into CASSSPTGGSYNEQFF.

The rearrangement links TRBV12-3 or TRBV12-4 to TRBJ1-2; D perhaps matches TRBD1 (5 bases). The CDR3 loop spans 13 amino acids. Trimming shortened V by 3 bases and J by 5 bases, and 10 bases separated the two germline ends. The CDR3 region has the DNA TGTGCCAGCAGTTTGGGGCAGGCGTATGGCTACACCTTC. Translated, it gives CASSLGQAYGYTF.

This clone has a handful of counts. The V call is TRBV7-2, the J call TRBJ2-7; 8 nucleotides agree with TRBD2. Looked up from germline, CDR1 is SGHTA and CDR2 is FQGNSA. The CDR3 loop spans 13 amino acids. V lost 1 base, J lost 7 bases, and 3 bases stayed unmatched. The CDR3 spells CASSLVAGGEQYF. The CDR3 DNA reads TGTGCCAGCAGCTTAGTCGCGGGGGGTGAGCAGTACTTC.